These 30 T cell receptor beta chains share one sample of origin, sequenced in a study of molecular identifiers for immune sequencing clone quantification. One entry per CDR3 protein, called by TCRdb with MiXCR from the PCR reads. Altogether approximately 90,000 distinct CDR3 sequences are present, roughly 26% being singletons, with the ten largest covering around 1%. The sequenced material came from naive CD8+ T cells from blood, with Jurkat cell RNA spiked in. Regarding subset: FACS-sorted CD8+CD4-CCR7+CD45RA+ naive T cells. These receptors were taken from a human donor in good health. Some libraries in this study had Jurkat cell RNA spiked in.

For this clonotype: No conserved phenylalanine or tryptophan is present at the end of the CDR3, so a read error is the likely explanation. V and J are TRBV5-5 and TRBJ1-1, with 10 bases lining up with TRBD1. The CDR3 runs 15 residues. CDR1 and CDR2 from the germline V gene are SGHKS and YYEKEE (reference sequence). This chain's CDR3 is CANSWGTGEYAEAFL. The CDR3 DNA is TGTGCCAACAGCTGGGGGACAGGGGAGTACGCTGAAGCTTTCCTT.

This clonotype was counted many times. The rearrangement joins TRBV4-1 to TRBJ1-4; D gene uncertain. Trimming stripped 0 bases from V and 7 bases from J, with 12 bases between. Germline CDR1 MGHRA, CDR2 YSYEKL. CDR3 length equals 15 residues. The CDR3 sequence is CASSQDLAGVEKLFF. The DNA of the CDR3 is TGCGCCAGCAGCCAAGATTTGGCAGGTGTTGAAAAACTGTTTTTT.

V usage is TRBV7-9 and J usage is TRBJ1-1; no reliable D call. This CDR3 is 15 amino acids long. V lost 5 bases, J lost 0 bases, and 13 bases lay in between. Germline-derived CDR1 and CDR2 are SEHNR and FQNEAQ (reference sequence). In DNA, the CDR3 is TGTGCCAGCAGCCCGGAGGGAGGTATGAACACTGAAGCTTTCTTT. As protein: CASSPEGGMNTEAFF.

This clonotype came up a few times. This may arise from a read error, as a much more abundant clone is one base away. The chain has TRBV12-3 or TRBV12-4 and TRBJ2-2; D is possibly TRBD2 (6 bases). The CDR3 is made up of 16 amino acids. V was shortened by 7 bases and J by 4 bases, with 19 bases between the two germline ends. CDR3 nucleotides: TGTGCCAGCACCTTCGGAGGGAGCGCCAGCACCGGGGAGCTGTTTTTT. Translating it yields CASTFGGSASTGELFF.

This clonotype was seen repeatedly, ten times or more. The V call is TRBV7-9, the J call TRBJ2-5; D perhaps matches TRBD2 (5 bases). The germline gives CDR1 SEHNR, CDR2 FQNEAQ (reference sequence). The length of the CDR3 is 13 residues. Trimming stripped 6 bases from V and 3 bases from J, with 11 bases between. The CDR3 nucleotides read TGTGCCAGCAGTCCCGGGATAGAAGAGACCCAGTACTTC. It is translated as CASSPGIEETQYF.

This clonotype has ten or more counts. V is TRBV4-1 and J is TRBJ2-3; no clear D. Trimming removed 2 bases at V and 0 bases at J, with 6 bases between. Looked up from germline, CDR1 is MGHRA and CDR2 is YSYEKL. CDR3 length: 14 residues. This CDR3 is CASSQTQSTDTQYF. CDR3 DNA: TGCGCCAGCAGCCAAACGCAGAGCACAGATACGCAGTATTTT.

This clonotype was detected ten times or more. This chain uses TRBV4-3 with TRBJ1-1; D unclear. The V gene's germline CDR1 is LGHNA and CDR2 YSLEER. V shed 0 bases and J shed 5 bases, with 10 bases lying between them. This CDR3 comprises 14 residues. CDR3 sequence (DNA): TGCGCCAGCAGCCAAGATAGACGTTTAACTGAAGCTTTCTTT. This translates into CASSQDRRLTEAFF.

This clonotype was observed at least ten times. This chain joins TRBV7-9 and TRBJ2-5; D is perhaps TRBD1 (6 bases). Germline values: CDR1 SEHNR, CDR2 FQNEAQ (reference sequence). This CDR3 is built from 15 residues. V was shortened by 5 bases and J by 4 bases, with 17 bases between the two germline ends. The chain's CDR3 is CASSLGTRMGETQYF. CDR3 nucleotide sequence: TGTGCCAGCAGCCTGGGGACAAGGATGGGAGAGACCCAGTACTTC. The complete variable domain, with remaining parts taken from reference TRBV7-9 and TRBJ2-5, reads DTGVSQNPRHKITKRGQNVTFRCDPISEHNRLYWYRQTLGQGPEFLTYFQNEAQLEKSRLLSDRFSAERPKGSFSTLEIQRTEQGDSAMYLCASSLGTRMGETQYFGPGTRLLVL.

The chain couples TRBV12-3 or TRBV12-4 to TRBJ2-2; 7 bases agree with TRBD1. V gave up 4 bases and J gave up 5 bases; unmatched junction bases: 4. The CDR3 covers 14 residues. The CDR3 coding sequence is TGTGCCAGCAGTTCAACAGGGGAAACCGGGGAGCTGTTTTTT. Protein product: CASSSTGETGELFF.

The sample holds a few counts of this clonotype. A junction end diverges from the germline sequence, so it may reflect a read error. The chain employs TRBV20-1 and TRBJ2-3; no definite D call. The CDR3 has 17 residues. Germline loops: CDR1 DFQATT, CDR2 SNEGSKA (reference sequence). For the CDR3, the DNA is TGCAGTGCTAGAGTCCTGGACGCAACAAAAATTACAGATTCGCAGTATTTT. This codes for CSARVLDATKITDSQYF.

The chain has TRBV7-9 and TRBJ2-5; TRBD1 aligns across 8 bases. Germline V gene sequence: CDR1 SEHNR, CDR2 FQNEAQ (reference sequence). The CDR3 contains 14 residues. V lost 6 bases, J lost 5 bases, and 8 bases stayed unmatched. CDR3 amino acids: CASRQGDLWETQYF. Written as DNA, the CDR3 is TGTGCCAGCAGACAGGGGGACCTTTGGGAGACCCAGTACTTC. Full variable domain (outside the CDR3, taken from reference TRBV7-9 and TRBJ2-5): DTGVSQNPRHKITKRGQNVTFRCDPISEHNRLYWYRQTLGQGPEFLTYFQNEAQLEKSRLLSDRFSAERPKGSFSTLEIQRTEQGDSAMYLCASRQGDLWETQYFGPGTRLLVL.

At least ten counts were recorded for this clonotype. The chain links TRBV27 to TRBJ2-5; maybe TRBD1 (7 bases). V was cut by 3 bases and J by 5 bases, with 13 bases left in between. The V gene's germline CDR1 is MNHEY and CDR2 SMNVEV (reference sequence). The CDR3 is 14 residues long. CDR3 nucleotide sequence: TGTGCCAGCAGTTTGGAGGGGGCCGTGGAGACCCAGTACTTC. Translation: CASSLEGAVETQYF.

Concerning this clonotype: One end of the junction fails to match germline, which may point to a read error. V and J are TRBV19 and TRBJ2-3, with a tentative D call TRBD2 (7 bases). This CDR3 contains 16 residues. Germline V gene sequence: CDR1 LNHDA, CDR2 SQIVND (reference sequence). The CDR3 DNA reads TGTGCCGGTAGTATTAAGGGGGGGTCGCCCACAGATACGCAGTATTTT. Translation: CAGSIKGGSPTDTQYF.

This clonotype was seen many times. The chain couples TRBV5-4 to TRBJ1-2; 10 positions match TRBD1. From germline, CDR1 is SGHNT and CDR2 YYREEE (reference sequence). Germline trimming cut 0 bases from V and 8 bases from J; bases unmatched to any gene: 7. The CDR3 runs 15 residues. The CDR3 spells CASSLAGQGPRGYTF. CDR3 nucleotides: TGTGCCAGCAGCTTGGCGGGACAGGGGCCCCGAGGCTACACCTTC. Filled out from reference TRBV5-4 and TRBJ1-2, the complete variable domain reads ETGVTQSPTHLIKTRGQQVTLRCSSQSGHNTVSWYQQALGQGPQFIFQYYREEENGRGNFPPRFSGLQFPNYSSELNVNALELDDSALYLCASSLAGQGPRGYTFGSGTRLTVV.

Many counts were recorded for this clonotype. The J gene is TRBJ2-3, the V gene TRBV6-2 or TRBV6-3; TRBD2 matches at 8 bases. The CDR3 contains 14 residues. Germline CDR1 MNHEY, CDR2 SVGEGT. Trimming took 2 bases from V and 5 from J; bases not matched to a gene: 3. This chain's CDR3 is CASSYSGGGDTQYF. The CDR3 DNA is TGTGCCAGCAGTTACAGCGGGGGCGGAGATACGCAGTATTTT.

This clonotype has at least ten counts. The rearrangement links TRBV3-1 to TRBJ1-1; 9 nucleotides agree with TRBD1. CDR3 size: 13 residues. The trim removed 9 bases at V and 4 bases at J, leaving 6 bases unmatched. The germline V gene has CDR1 LGHDT and CDR2 YNNKEL (reference sequence). CDR3: CASGDRAGTEAFF. For the CDR3, the DNA is TGTGCCAGTGGGGACAGGGCCGGCACTGAAGCTTTCTTT.

Concerning this clonotype itself: One end of the junction varies from germline; a read error may be responsible. This chain links TRBV2 with TRBJ2-1, with 10 bases fitting TRBD2. The V gene's germline CDR1 is SNHLY and CDR2 FYNNEI. This CDR3 is built from 15 residues. CDR3 residues: CALRASGSKYNAQFF. CDR3 sequence (DNA): TGTGCCCTGAGGGCTAGCGGGAGCAAATACAATGCGCAGTTCTTC.

This clonotype was observed many times. The chain uses TRBV5-5 and TRBJ2-2, with 12 bases fitting TRBD1. Trimming removed 4 bases from V and 5 bases from J; junction bases left unmatched: 12. The CDR3 contains 18 residues. Germline CDR1 and CDR2: SGHKS and YYEKEE (reference sequence). The CDR3 sequence: CASSPNRDRGPRTGELFF. CDR3 DNA sequence: TGTGCCAGCAGCCCAAACCGGGACAGGGGGCCGAGGACCGGGGAGCTGTTTTTT. The variable domain in full, completed from reference TRBV5-5 and TRBJ2-2, reads DAGVTQSPTHLIKTRGQQVTLRCSPISGHKSVSWYQQVLGQGPQFIFQYYEKEERGRGNFPDRFSARQFPNYSSELNVNALLLGDSALYLCASSPNRDRGPRTGELFFGEGSRLTVL.

This clonotype was seen ten or more times. The chain couples TRBV7-9 to TRBJ1-2; D not certain. V was cut by 5 bases and J by 1 base, with 17 bases left in between. Germline values: CDR1 SEHNR, CDR2 FQNEAQ (reference sequence). The CDR3 runs 16 residues. CDR3 loop: CASSPALRHLNYGYTF. The CDR3 DNA is TGTGCCAGCAGCCCTGCTCTCAGACACCTTAACTATGGCTACACCTTC.

Many counts were recorded for this clonotype. CDR3 in DNA: TGTGCCAGCAGTGAACCGGGCATCGGCTCCTACAATGAGCAGTTCTTC. It specifies CASSEPGIGSYNEQFF. The chain recombines TRBV25-1 with TRBJ2-1; D is uncertain. CDR1 and CDR2 from the germline V gene are MGHDK and SYGVNS. Trimming cost V 2 bases and J 0 bases, with 11 bases left between them. This CDR3 has 16 amino acids.

This clonotype came up a few times. This chain joins TRBV14 and TRBJ2-1; D may be TRBD1 (5 bases). This CDR3 contains 15 residues. Trimming pared 4 bases from V and 0 bases from J, leaving 10 bases between. The germline CDR1 and CDR2 sequences are SGHDN and FVKESK. The CDR3 loop reads CASSPRVSSYNEQFF. The DNA of the CDR3 is TGTGCCAGCAGCCCCAGGGTTAGCTCCTACAATGAGCAGTTCTTC.

This clonotype has ten or more counts. The J gene is TRBJ2-7, the V gene TRBV12-3 or TRBV12-4, with D tentatively TRBD2 (6 bases). The CDR3 is 14 residues long. V was trimmed by 3 bases and J by 6 bases, leaving 15 bases between them. The CDR3 protein is CASSLSGGTPEQYF. CDR3 DNA sequence: TGTGCCAGCAGTTTGTCTGGGGGGACCCCCGAGCAGTACTTC.

Remarks on this clonotype: Possible read error: a much larger clone is one base away. V and J are TRBV6-4 and TRBJ2-3; the D is unclear. Germline CDR1 MRHNA, CDR2 SNTAGT. CDR3 size: 14 residues. The CDR3 region has the DNA TGTGCCAGCGGTGACCCTACAGCCCCAGATACGCAGTATTTT. Its protein is CASGDPTAPDTQYF.

This clonotype was recorded many times. The chain recombines TRBV6-5 with TRBJ2-3; 8 nucleotides line up with TRBD2. CDR1 and CDR2 from the germline V gene are MNHEY and SVGAGI. The CDR3 contains 15 residues. V was pared by 2 bases and J by 6 bases, with 7 bases of the junction left unmatched. CDR3 amino acids: CASSYQAGDGDTQYF. The CDR3 DNA reads TGTGCCAGCAGTTACCAAGCGGGGGACGGGGATACGCAGTATTTT.

The sample holds many counts of this clonotype. V gene TRBV7-2 combines with J gene TRBJ1-1, with D perhaps TRBD1 (5 bases). Deletions cut 5 bases from V and 4 bases from J, with 17 bases between. The germline V gene encodes CDR1 SGHTA and CDR2 FQGNSA. This CDR3 has 15 residues. The CDR3 sequence is CASSPGRGLGTEAFF. The CDR3 DNA reads TGTGCCAGCAGCCCGGGACGGGGTCTTGGCACTGAAGCTTTCTTT. The full variable domain, completed using reference TRBV7-2 and TRBJ1-1, is GAGVSQSPSNKVTEKGKDVELRCDPISGHTALYWYRQSLGQGLEFLIYFQGNSAPDKSGLPSDRFSAERTGGSVSTLTIQRTQQEDSAVYLCASSPGRGLGTEAFFGQGTRLTVV.

This clonotype occurred many times. The chain joins TRBV20-1 to TRBJ2-7; 11 bases match TRBD2. Per the germline V gene, CDR1 is DFQATT and CDR2 is SNEGSKA (reference sequence). The CDR3 is 16 residues long. V shed 1 base and J 3 bases; nucleotides not matched to a gene: 8. This CDR3 reads CSARGDRTSGFYEQYF. CDR3 DNA sequence: TGCAGTGCTAGAGGGGACCGGACTAGCGGGTTCTACGAGCAGTACTTC.

This clonotype was counted at least ten times. The chain has TRBV27 and TRBJ1-4; D is unresolved. CDR3 length: 14 amino acids. Germline assignment: CDR1 MNHEY and CDR2 SMNVEV (reference sequence). Deletions cut 3 bases from V and 7 bases from J, with 12 bases between. In DNA, the CDR3 is TGTGCCAGCAGTTTGGGGAGGATGGGTGAAAAACTGTTTTTT. It yields the protein CASSLGRMGEKLFF.

About this clonotype: A much larger clone sits a single nucleotide away, making a read error possible. The CDR3 DNA reads TGTGCCAGCAGCTTAGGCGGGGCTGTTGCCGGGGAGCTGGTTTTT. Its translation is CASSLGGAVAGELVF. The chain is built from TRBV7-8 and TRBJ2-2; perhaps TRBD2 as D (6 bases). This CDR3 has 15 residues. Germline values: CDR1 SGHVS, CDR2 FQNEAQ. The complete variable domain, with remaining parts taken from reference TRBV7-8 and TRBJ2-2, reads GAGVSQSPRYKVAKRGQDVALRCDPISGHVSLFWYQQALGQGPEFLTYFQNEAQLDKSGLPSDRFFAERPEGSVSTLKIQRTQQEDSAVYLCASSLGGAVAGELVFGEGSRLTVL.

This clonotype was counted at least ten times. This chain uses TRBV4-1 with TRBJ1-5, with 9 bases matching TRBD1. The CDR3 consists of 16 residues. Germline V CDR1 and CDR2: MGHRA, YSYEKL. Trimming cost V 3 bases and J 5 bases; bases outside gene matches: 8. CDR3 DNA sequence: TGCGCCAGCAGCCACAAATGGGACAGGGAGGATCAGCCCCAGCATTTT. Translating it yields CASSHKWDREDQPQHF.

This chain uses TRBV7-9 with TRBJ1-2, with TRBD1 matching 9 bases. V dropped 5 bases and J dropped 7; count of bases not matched to a gene: 11. Germline V gene data show CDR1 as SEHNR and CDR2 as FQNEAQ (reference sequence). The CDR3 is made up of 15 amino acids. The CDR3 sequence: CASSPMPGQGIGYTF. CDR3 DNA sequence: TGTGCCAGCAGCCCCATGCCGGGACAGGGAATTGGCTACACCTTC. The variable domain in full, with the rest retrieved from reference TRBV7-9 and TRBJ1-2, is DTGVSQNPRHKITKRGQNVTFRCDPISEHNRLYWYRQTLGQGPEFLTYFQNEAQLEKSRLLSDRFSAERPKGSFSTLEIQRTEQGDSAMYLCASSPMPGQGIGYTFGSGTRLTVV.